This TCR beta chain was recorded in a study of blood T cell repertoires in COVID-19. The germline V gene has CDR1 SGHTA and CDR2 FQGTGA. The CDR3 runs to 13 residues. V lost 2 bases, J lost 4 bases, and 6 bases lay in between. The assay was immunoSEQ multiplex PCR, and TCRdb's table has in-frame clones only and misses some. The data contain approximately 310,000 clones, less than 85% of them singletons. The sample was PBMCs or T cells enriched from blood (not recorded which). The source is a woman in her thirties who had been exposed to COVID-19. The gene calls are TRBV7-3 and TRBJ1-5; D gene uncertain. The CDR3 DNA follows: TGTGCCAGCAGCTTAGAGCCGAATCAGCCCCAGCATTTT. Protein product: CASSLEPNQPQHF.